Listed below are T cell receptor beta chains from one sample, sequenced in a study of spatial heterogeneity in lung cancer. TCRdb processed the 5' RACE reads anew with MiXCR; each CDR3 protein has one entry. Of about 82,000 distinct CDR3 sequences listed, around 12% are singletons. Sequencing used PBMCs, obtained at surgery. Receptors originate from a male donor with early-stage non-small cell lung cancer. Each CDR3 is given with its conserved first and last residue. D genes are given only for firm matches.

>14|NA|TRBV5-1
CASSLEEGRQPQHF
>16|NA|TRBV11-2
CASSLGGGVHPDTQYF
>19|TRBD1|TRBV5-6
CASSLRRFLGQGNPGELFF
>14|TRBD1|TRBV2
CASRSGGGQETQYF
>14|TRBD1|TRBV11-1
CASSSDRSNTEAFF
>9|NA|TRBV29-1
CSVRDEQFF
>14|NA|TRBV30
CAWTVTGNPYEQYF
>17|NA|TRBV5-1
CASSLWGAAATNEKLFF
>14|NA|TRBV11-1
CASSLGTQSGEQFF
>12|NA|TRBV27
CASSSLRDTQYF
>15|TRBD1|TRBV11-2
CASSQPWTGFYGYTF
>14|NA|TRBV11-1
CASSFGEEENTIYF
>16|TRBD1|TRBV20-1
CSARDRQGWFDYGYTF
>16|NA|TRBV5-1
CASSSGLVEGNEKLFF
>16|NA|TRBV6-6
CASSPTPGRDNQPQHF
>14|NA|TRBV20-1
CSAAQAGSTDTQYF
>12|NA|TRBV29-1
CSVRTNQETQYF
>16|NA|TRBV29-1
CSVVVRGTHSYNEQFF
>15|NA|TRBV12-5
CASGSLQDSGIEQFF
>16|TRBD2|TRBV7-3
CASSSGLAGRADTQYF
>13|NA|TRBV7-3
CASSLDGNSPLHF
>14|NA|TRBV5-4
CASSLDTGMNEQYF
>15|TRBD2|TRBV7-2
CASSLVGLAADTQYF
>15|NA|TRBV15
CATSRDRAGVYGYTF
>13|NA|TRBV5-1
CASSSIRINEQFF
>16|TRBD1|TRBV18
CASSAGQAFLGNTIYF
>15|NA|TRBV20-1
CSAPSLGTPNEKLFF
>13|NA|TRBV29-1
CSVGNSFLYGYTF
>14|NA|TRBV20-1
CSAEQAGATDTQYF
>15|NA|TRBV9
CASSVGEGWVDGYTF
>12|NA|TRBV7-8
CASSEQGETQYF
>14|TRBD1|TRBV12-3/TRBV12-4
CASSPLDREETQYF
>12|TRBD1|TRBV6-2/TRBV6-3
CATTGAGNTIYF
>15|NA|TRBV27
CASSFPGANTGELFF
>12|NA|TRBV29-1
CSVGLTNEKLFF
>15|NA|TRBV18
CASSPPGQPTGELFF
>12|NA|TRBV29-1
CSVEDVPYEQYF
>14|NA|TRBV20-1
CSARTGSGANVLTF
>16|TRBD2|TRBV20-1
CSAREASGRLNNEQFF
>14|NA|TRBV14
CASSHPGQHGELFF
>16|TRBD2|TRBV7-2
CASSSQNGRAYNEQFF
>15|TRBD1|TRBV19
CASITGTGNTGELFF
>15|TRBD1|TRBV5-1
CASSSLGGEGQPQHF
>13|TRBD2|TRBV3-1
CASGGADGGELFF
>15|TRBD2|TRBV24-1
CATSDPGRGENEQFF
>19|TRBD2|TRBV13
CASSLASGTLYIFQETQYF